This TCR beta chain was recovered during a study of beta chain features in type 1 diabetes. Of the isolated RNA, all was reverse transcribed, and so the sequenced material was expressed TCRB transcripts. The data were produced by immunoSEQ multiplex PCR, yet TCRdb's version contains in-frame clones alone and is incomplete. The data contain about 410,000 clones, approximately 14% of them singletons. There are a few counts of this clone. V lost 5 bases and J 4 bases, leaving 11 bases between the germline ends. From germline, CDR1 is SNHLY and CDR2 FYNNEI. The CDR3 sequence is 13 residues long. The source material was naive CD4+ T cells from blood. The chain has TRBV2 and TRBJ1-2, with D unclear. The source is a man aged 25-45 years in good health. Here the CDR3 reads CASSSGSLYGYTF. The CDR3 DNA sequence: TGTGCCAGCAGTTCCGGGAGTCTCTATGGCTACACCTTC.